These T cell receptor beta chains were read from a single sample in a study of blood T cell repertoires in COVID-19. Clones were read by immunoSEQ multiplex PCR, and TCRdb kept only the in-frame ones, dropping some. The table has over 300,000 clones, around 85% seen once. The sequencing sample was made of PBMCs or T cells enriched from blood (not recorded which). These receptors were obtained from a man between 25 and 39 years old who had recovered from COVID-19. The CDR3 runs from the conserved cysteine through the conserved F or W. D genes are given only for firm matches. A clone size is listed for some rows: how often the clone was seen (once, few, many), or a class if it is expanded.

TRBD1,TRBJ1-1,TRBV5-4,-,TGTGCCAGCAGCGATTCCGGGACAGGGTTCGCTGAAGCTTTCTTT,CASSDSGTGFAEAFF
TRBD1,TRBJ1-1,TRBV7-9,-,TGTGCCAGCAGCCCGGGACAGGGAAGGGACACTGAAGCTTTCTTT,CASSPGQGRDTEAFF
TRBD2,TRBJ2-7,TRBV5-4,-,TGTGCCAGCAGCTTGAGGGCTAGCGGAGCCTACGAGCAGTACTTC,CASSLRASGAYEQYF
-,TRBJ1-6,TRBV6-1,-,TGTGCCAGCAGTGAAGTACTCTCCTATAATTCACCCCTCCACTTT,CASSEVLSYNSPLHF
TRBD2,TRBJ2-1,TRBV7-7,-,TGTGCTAGCAGCGCGGGATTAGCGGGGGGGATTGATGAGCAGTTCTTC,CASSAGLAGGIDEQFF
TRBD1,TRBJ2-5,TRBV5-6,-,TGTGCCAGCAGCTGGGTGACAGGGAACCGAGAGACCCAGTACTTC,CASSWVTGNRETQYF
-,TRBJ1-1,TRBV10-1,-,TGCGCCAGCAGAACAGGGTCAAAAGCTTTCTTT,CASRTGSKAFF
TRBD2,TRBJ2-7,TRBV19,once,TGTGCCAGTAGTTTCGGGACTAGCGGGGGGGCCCCCTCCTACGAGCAGTACTTC,CASSFGTSGGAPSYEQYF
TRBD1,TRBJ2-7,TRBV25-1,-,TGTGCCCCAAGACAGGGGCCGACGGGCTACGAGCAGTACTTC,CAPRQGPTGYEQYF
TRBD1,TRBJ1-2,TRBV7-6,-,TGTGCCAGCAGCCCCCGGGACAGGGGGTTTGGCTACACCTTC,CASSPRDRGFGYTF
-,TRBJ1-5,TRBV20-1,-,TGCAGTGCTAGTCAGCCAGGACTGACTAATCAGCCCCAGCATTTT,CSASQPGLTNQPQHF
-,TRBJ2-7,TRBV2,-,TGTGCCAGCAGTCTGGACGGGGGCGGGAGAGAGCAGTACTTC,CASSLDGGGREQYF
-,TRBJ2-2,TRBV12-3/TRBV12-4,-,TGTGCCAGCAGTTTCGGGAACACCGGGGAGCTGTTTTTT,CASSFGNTGELFF
TRBD2,TRBJ2-1,TRBV9,-,TGTGCCAGCAGCGTAGAGGGCGGGGGGGCTTTGGAAGAGCAGTTCTTC,CASSVEGGGALEEQFF
-,TRBJ2-2,TRBV15,many,TGTGCCACCAGCCTCCAGGGCACAAACACCGGGGAGCTGTTTTTT,CATSLQGTNTGELFF
TRBD1,TRBJ1-5,TRBV29-1,-,TGCAGCGCGAGTGGGACAGCAAATCAGCCCCAGCATTTT,CSASGTANQPQHF
-,TRBJ1-5,TRBV11-2,-,TGTGCCAGCAGCTTGGAGGTAAGGGGGGGCTGCAATCAGCCCCAGCATTTT,CASSLEVRGGCNQPQHF
TRBD2,TRBJ2-2,TRBV3-1/TRBV3-2,-,TGTGCCAGCAGCCCGCTAGCGGGGGGGCGAACCGGGGAGCTGTTTTTT,CASSPLAGGRTGELFF
-,TRBJ1-5,TRBV30,-,TGTGCCTGGAGTGTAGAGGGGAGGCAGCCCCAGCATTTT,CAWSVEGRQPQHF
-,TRBJ1-3,TRBV10-3,-,TGTGCCATCAGTGAGTACTCGGACTTAATCTCTGGAAACACCATATATTTT,CAISEYSDLISGNTIYF
-,TRBJ2-2,TRBV6-4,-,TGTGCCAGCAGTAGTCAACAGGGTTTAGGCACCGGGGAGCTGTTTTTT,CASSSQQGLGTGELFF
TRBD1,TRBJ2-1,TRBV7-2,-,TGTGCCAGCAGCTTAACAGGGGGGAGCTCCTACAATGAGCAGTTCTTC,CASSLTGGSSYNEQFF
-,TRBJ1-1,TRBV6-5,-,TGTGCCAGCAGTTACGAGAGTATTACTGAAGCTTTCTTT,CASSYESITEAFF
-,TRBJ1-4,TRBV7-9,-,TGTGCCAGCAGCTTAACTCAGGGGTCTAATGAAAAACTGTTTTTT,CASSLTQGSNEKLFF
TRBD2,TRBJ2-2,TRBV12-3/TRBV12-4,-,TGTGCCGCCGGGGGGTACACCGGGGAGCTGTTTTTT,CAAGGYTGELFF
TRBD2,TRBJ2-3,TRBV5-1,-,TGCGCCAGCAGCTTGGGCCCAGCGGGGGGGCCTACAGATACGCAGTATTTT,CASSLGPAGGPTDTQYF
-,TRBJ2-5,TRBV6-1,-,TGTGCCAGCAGTGAAGTAGGGGCAGGGATGGGGAGGGAGACCCAGTACTTC,CASSEVGAGMGRETQYF
TRBD2,TRBJ2-3,TRBV5-1,-,TGCGCCAGCACCACTAGCGGGGGGGCCGATACGCAGTATTTT,CASTTSGGADTQYF
TRBD1,TRBJ2-7,TRBV12-3/TRBV12-4,once,TGTGCCAGCGTGGGACAGGCCTACGAGCAGTACTTC,CASVGQAYEQYF
TRBD2,TRBJ2-5,TRBV18,once,TGTGTCAGCTCACCAGTTGTCGGGGGGGCCGCACAAGAGACCCAGTACTTC,CVSSPVVGGAAQETQYF
-,TRBJ1-2,TRBV5-6,-,TGTGCCAGCAGCTTGAGAGGGCTTGGGGGCTACACCTTC,CASSLRGLGGYTF
TRBD1,TRBJ2-1,TRBV2,-,TGTGCCAGCACAAAAGGGACAGGGGGCTGGGGTGAGCAGTTCTTC,CASTKGTGGWGEQFF
TRBD2,TRBJ2-1,TRBV27,-,TGTGCCAGCAGTTCCCTTGCGGGGGGCTACAATGAGCAGTTCTTC,CASSSLAGGYNEQFF
-,TRBJ1-2,TRBV29-1,-,TGCAGCGTTGAGAGAGCACTCTTC,CSVERALF
-,TRBJ1-2,TRBV7-9,-,TGTGCCAGCAGCTTAGCCCCAGATCGTCTTAACTATGGCTACACCTTC,CASSLAPDRLNYGYTF
TRBD2,TRBJ2-1,TRBV5-1,-,TGCGCCAGCAGCTTGGGGACTAGCGGTTTAGAGCAGTTCTTC,CASSLGTSGLEQFF
TRBD1,TRBJ2-2,TRBV30,-,TGTGCCTGGGTAGGGGGCGCAGGGCCTGGCGGGGAGCTGTTTTTT,CAWVGGAGPGGELFF
-,TRBJ2-7,TRBV6-1,-,TGTGCCAGCGGTGACAGGATCTCCTACGAGCAGTACTTC,CASGDRISYEQYF
TRBD1,TRBJ1-2,TRBV7-9,-,TGTGCCAGCAGCTTAGTGAACAGGGGCGGCTACACCTTC,CASSLVNRGGYTF
-,TRBJ1-5,TRBV30,-,TGTGCCTGGAGTGTTAGTTCTTCAGGGAATCAGCCCCAGCATTTT,CAWSVSSSGNQPQHF
-,TRBJ2-2,TRBV6-6,-,TGTGCCAGCAGTTACCCGAGTCCCGGGGAGCTGTTTTTT,CASSYPSPGELFF
TRBD2,TRBJ2-7,TRBV3-1/TRBV3-2,-,TGTGCCAGCAGCCAAGGCAAGTGGGGGGGATACGAGCAGTACTTC,CASSQGKWGGYEQYF
-,TRBJ1-2,TRBV7-9,-,TGTGCCAGCAGCCACCATACGGACTATGGCTACACCTTC,CASSHHTDYGYTF